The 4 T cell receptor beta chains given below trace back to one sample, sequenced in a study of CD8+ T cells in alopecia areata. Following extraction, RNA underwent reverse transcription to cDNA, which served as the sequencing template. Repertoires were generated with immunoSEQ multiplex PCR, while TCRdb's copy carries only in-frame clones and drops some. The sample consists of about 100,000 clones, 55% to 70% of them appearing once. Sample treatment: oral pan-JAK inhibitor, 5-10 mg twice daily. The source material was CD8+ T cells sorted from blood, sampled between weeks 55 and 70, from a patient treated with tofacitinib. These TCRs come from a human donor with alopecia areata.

CDR3 DNA sequence: TGTGCCAGCAGCGTAGGGATTTGGGACAGGGTGCTTTACAGCGCTGGCTACACCTTC. This translates into CASSVGIWDRVLYSAGYTF. The chain uses TRBV9 and TRBJ1-2; 9 bases align to TRBD1. The V gene's germline CDR1 is SGDLS and CDR2 YYNGEE. The V segment lost 0 bases and the J segment 7 bases; nucleotides outside the gene matches: 19. The CDR3 has 19 residues.

CDR3 loop: CSVVAGNGNEQFF. The CDR3 coding sequence is TGCAGCGTTGTGGCCGGCAACGGCAATGAGCAGTTCTTC. V usage is TRBV29-1 and J usage is TRBJ2-1; the D is unclear. Germline V gives CDR1 SQVTM, CDR2 ANQGSEA. Between the trimmed V and J ends, which lost 4 bases and 6 bases, there was a span of 13 bases. CDR3 length equals 13 residues.

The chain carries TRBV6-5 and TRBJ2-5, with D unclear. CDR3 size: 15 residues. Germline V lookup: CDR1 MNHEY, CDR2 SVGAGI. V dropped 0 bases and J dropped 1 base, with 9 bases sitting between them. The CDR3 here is CASSYSTRSQETQYF. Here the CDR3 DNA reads TGTGCCAGCAGTTACTCCACACGCAGCCAAGAGACCCAGTACTTC.

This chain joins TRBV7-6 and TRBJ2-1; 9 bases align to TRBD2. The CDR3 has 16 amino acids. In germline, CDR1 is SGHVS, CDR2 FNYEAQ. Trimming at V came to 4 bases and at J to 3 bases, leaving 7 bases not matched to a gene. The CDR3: CASSSYTSGLYNEQFF. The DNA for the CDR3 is TGTGCCAGCAGCTCATATACTAGCGGGCTCTACAATGAGCAGTTCTTC.